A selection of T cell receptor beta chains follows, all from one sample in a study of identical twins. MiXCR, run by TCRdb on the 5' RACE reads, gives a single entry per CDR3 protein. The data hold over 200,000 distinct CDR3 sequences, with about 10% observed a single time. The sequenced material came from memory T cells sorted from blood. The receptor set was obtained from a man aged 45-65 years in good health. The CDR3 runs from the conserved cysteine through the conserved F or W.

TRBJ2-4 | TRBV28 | CASSSARVEVNIQYF
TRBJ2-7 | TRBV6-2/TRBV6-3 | CASSYFRSGVSYEQYF
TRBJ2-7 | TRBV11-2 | CASSLVLSEQYF
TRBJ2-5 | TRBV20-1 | CSAVSEAQYF
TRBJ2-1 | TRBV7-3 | CASSLMGGTSNEQFF
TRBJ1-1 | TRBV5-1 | CASSLGARGNTEAFF
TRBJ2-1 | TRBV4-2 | CASSQGGNEQFF
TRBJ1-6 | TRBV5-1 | CASSLGQGASPLHF
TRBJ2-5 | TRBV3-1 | CASSQDTSRAGAPETQYF
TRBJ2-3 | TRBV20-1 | CSASMADRTDTQYF
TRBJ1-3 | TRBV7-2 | CASTLGTGLANTIYF
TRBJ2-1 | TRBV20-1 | CSALAVRSYNEQFF
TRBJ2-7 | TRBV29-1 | CSVVSRGRVEQYF
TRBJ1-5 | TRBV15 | CATSRDKVGDQPQHF
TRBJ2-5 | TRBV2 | CASQGTTSGVETQYF
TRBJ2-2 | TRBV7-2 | CASSRMASGANTGELFF
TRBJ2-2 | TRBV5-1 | CASSLSGGDVGELFF
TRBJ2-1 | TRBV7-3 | CASSLNPAMVYNEQFF
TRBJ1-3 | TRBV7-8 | CASSAETGGAGNTIYF
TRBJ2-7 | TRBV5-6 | CASSFPHSYEQYF
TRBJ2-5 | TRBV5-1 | CASSAKTPQETQYF
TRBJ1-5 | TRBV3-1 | CASSLTANQPQHF
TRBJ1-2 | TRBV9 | CASSVDSRGAGYTF
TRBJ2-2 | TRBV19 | CASRIAGTFGELFF
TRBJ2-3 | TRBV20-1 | CSASPLAGGPADTQYF
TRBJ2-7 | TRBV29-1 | CSVSRDGSSYEQYF
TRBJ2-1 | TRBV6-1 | CASSPSGGYNEQFF
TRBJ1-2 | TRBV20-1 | CSARSPRLSYTF
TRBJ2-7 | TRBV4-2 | CASSQDSHSEQYF
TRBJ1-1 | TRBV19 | CASSALSGFGTEAFF
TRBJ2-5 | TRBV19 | CASSPGTDPLRETQYF